This TCR beta chain was identified during a study of blood T cell repertoires in COVID-19. Those enrolled, adults aged roughly 18 to 90 years, came from 25 or so US areas. Trimming removed 7 bases from V and 4 bases from J; junction bases left unmatched: 10. The CDR3 spans 15 residues. Germline assignment: CDR1 LNHDA and CDR2 SQIVND (reference sequence). TCRdb keeps only in-frame clones here, not all; method: immunoSEQ multiplex PCR. This sample has a few hundred thousand clones, with around 81% found just once. This clone was recorded only once. The sequencing input was PBMCs or T cells enriched from blood (not recorded which). This receptor was identified in a man aged 45-65 years who had recovered from COVID-19. V usage is TRBV19 and J usage is TRBJ1-3; 7 bases match TRBD1. CDR3 loop: CASKVQGMEGNTIYF. CDR3 sequence (DNA): TGTGCCAGTAAGGTACAGGGGATGGAGGGAAACACCATATATTTT.